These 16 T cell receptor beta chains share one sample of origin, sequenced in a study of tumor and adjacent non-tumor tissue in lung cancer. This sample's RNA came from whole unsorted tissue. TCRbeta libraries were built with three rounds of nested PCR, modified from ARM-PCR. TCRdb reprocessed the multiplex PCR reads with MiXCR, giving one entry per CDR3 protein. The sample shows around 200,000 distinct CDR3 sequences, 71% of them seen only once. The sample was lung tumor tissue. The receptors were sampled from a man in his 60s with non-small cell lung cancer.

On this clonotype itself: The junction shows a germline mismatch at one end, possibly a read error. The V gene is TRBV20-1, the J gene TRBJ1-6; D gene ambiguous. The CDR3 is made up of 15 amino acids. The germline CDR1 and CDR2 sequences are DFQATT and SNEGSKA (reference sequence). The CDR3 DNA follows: TGCAGTGTACCCGACGCGAGATCCTATAATTCGCCCCTCTACTTT. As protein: CSVPDARSYNSPLYF.

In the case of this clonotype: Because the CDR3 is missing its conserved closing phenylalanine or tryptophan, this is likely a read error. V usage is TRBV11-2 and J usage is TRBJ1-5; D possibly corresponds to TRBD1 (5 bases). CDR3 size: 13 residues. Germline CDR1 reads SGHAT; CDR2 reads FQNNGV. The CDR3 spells CVSSLDQGQPQHI. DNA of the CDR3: TGTGTCAGCAGCTTAGATCAGGGTCAGCCCCAGCATATT.

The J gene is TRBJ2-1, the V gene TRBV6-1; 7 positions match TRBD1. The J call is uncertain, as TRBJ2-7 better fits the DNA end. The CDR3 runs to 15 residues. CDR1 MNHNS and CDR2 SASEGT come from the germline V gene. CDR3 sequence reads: CASSPGQRPYNEQYF. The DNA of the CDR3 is TGTGCCAGCAGTCCGGGACAGAGGCCCTACAATGAGCAGTACTTC.

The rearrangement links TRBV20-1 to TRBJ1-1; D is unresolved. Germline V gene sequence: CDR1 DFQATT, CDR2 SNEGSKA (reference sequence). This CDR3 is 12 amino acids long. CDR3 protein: CTSEHLNTEAFF. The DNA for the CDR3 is TGCACGTCGGAACATTTGAACACTGAAGCTTTCTTT.

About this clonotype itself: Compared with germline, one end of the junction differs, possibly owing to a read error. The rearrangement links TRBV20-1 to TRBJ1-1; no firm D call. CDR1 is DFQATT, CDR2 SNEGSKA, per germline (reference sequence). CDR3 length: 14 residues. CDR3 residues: CSARIHSMNIEAFF. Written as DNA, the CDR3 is TGCAGTGCTAGGATACACAGTATGAACATTGAAGCTTTCTTT.

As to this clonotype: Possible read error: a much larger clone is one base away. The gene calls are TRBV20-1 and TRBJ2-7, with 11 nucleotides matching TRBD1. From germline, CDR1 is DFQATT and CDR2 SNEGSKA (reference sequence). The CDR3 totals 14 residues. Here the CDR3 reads CGARWTGGSGEQYF. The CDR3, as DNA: TGCGGTGCTCGCTGGACAGGGGGCTCTGGGGAGCAGTACTTC.

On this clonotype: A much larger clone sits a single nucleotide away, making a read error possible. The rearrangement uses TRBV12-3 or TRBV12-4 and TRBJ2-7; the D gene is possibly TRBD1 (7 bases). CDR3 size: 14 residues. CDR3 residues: CVSSLAGGNYEQYF. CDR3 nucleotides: TGTGTCAGCAGTTTAGCAGGGGGGAACTACGAGCAGTACTTC.

This CDR3 is CASSEPYRRKENTEAFF. The CDR3 DNA sequence: TGCGCCAGCAGTGAGCCTTACAGAAGGAAAGAGAACACTGAAGCTTTCTTT. This sequence joins TRBV10-2 and TRBJ1-1; no clear D. The CDR3 consists of 17 residues. Germline lookup yields CDR1 WSHSY and CDR2 SAAADI. Trimming shortened V by 2 bases and J by 1 base, and 17 bases separated the two germline ends.

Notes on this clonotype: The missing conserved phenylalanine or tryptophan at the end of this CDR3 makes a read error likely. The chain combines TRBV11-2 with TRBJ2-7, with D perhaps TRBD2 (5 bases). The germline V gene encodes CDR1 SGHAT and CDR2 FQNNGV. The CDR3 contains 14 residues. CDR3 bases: TGTGCCGGCAGCTTATCGGGGAGCCCCTACGAGCAGTACTCC. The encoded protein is CAGSLSGSPYEQYS.

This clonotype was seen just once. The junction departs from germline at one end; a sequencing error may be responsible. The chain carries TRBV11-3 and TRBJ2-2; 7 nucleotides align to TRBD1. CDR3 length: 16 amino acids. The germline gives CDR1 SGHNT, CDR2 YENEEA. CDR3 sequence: CASILRTGALTGVLFF. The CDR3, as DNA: TGTGCCAGCATCCTCAGGACAGGTGCTTTAACCGGGGTGCTGTTTTTT. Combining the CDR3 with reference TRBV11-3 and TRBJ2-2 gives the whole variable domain EAGVVQSPRYKIIEKKQPVAFWCNPISGHNTLYWYLQNLGQGPELLIRYENEEAVDDSQLPKDRFSAERLKGVDSTLKIQPAELGDSAVYLCASILRTGALTGVLFFGEGSRLTVL.

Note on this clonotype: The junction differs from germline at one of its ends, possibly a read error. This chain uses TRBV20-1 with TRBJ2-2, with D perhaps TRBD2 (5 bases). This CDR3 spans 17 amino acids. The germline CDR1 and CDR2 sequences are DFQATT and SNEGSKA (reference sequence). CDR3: CSARDQQEAANTGELFF. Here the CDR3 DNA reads TGTAGTGCTAGAGACCAGCAGGAGGCTGCGAACACCGGGGAGCTGTTTTTT.

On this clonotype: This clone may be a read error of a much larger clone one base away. The CDR3 loop reads CSARDTGDYGYTF. The DNA for the CDR3 is TGCAGTGCTAGAGATACGGGGGACTATGGCTACACCTTC. This chain links TRBV20-1 with TRBJ1-2; D possibly corresponds to TRBD1 (5 bases). Germline-derived CDR1 and CDR2 are DFQATT and SNEGSKA (reference sequence). This CDR3 contains 13 residues. Trimming cost V 0 bases and J 3 bases, with 8 bases left between them.

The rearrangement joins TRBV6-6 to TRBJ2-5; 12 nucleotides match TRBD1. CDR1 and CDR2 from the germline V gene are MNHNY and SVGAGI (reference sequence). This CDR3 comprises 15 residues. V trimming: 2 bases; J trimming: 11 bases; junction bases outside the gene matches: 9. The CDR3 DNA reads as TGTGCCAGCAGTTACCGGGACAGGGGGCAAGATACACAGTACTTC. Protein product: CASSYRDRGQDTQYF.

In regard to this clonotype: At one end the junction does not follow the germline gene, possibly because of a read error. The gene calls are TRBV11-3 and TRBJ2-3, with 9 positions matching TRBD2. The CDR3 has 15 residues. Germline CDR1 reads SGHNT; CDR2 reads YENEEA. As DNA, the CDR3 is TGTGCCAGCAGCTTAGGAGCGGGAGGCTCAGATACACAGTATTTT. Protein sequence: CASSLGAGGSDTQYF.

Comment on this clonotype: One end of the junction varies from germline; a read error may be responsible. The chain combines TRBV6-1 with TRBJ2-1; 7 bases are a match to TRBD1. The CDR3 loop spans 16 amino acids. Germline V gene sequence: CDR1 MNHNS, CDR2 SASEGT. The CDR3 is CAGSHQVGTVYNEQFF. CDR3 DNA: TGTGCCGGCAGCCACCAGGTAGGGACAGTGTACAATGAGCAGTTCTTC.

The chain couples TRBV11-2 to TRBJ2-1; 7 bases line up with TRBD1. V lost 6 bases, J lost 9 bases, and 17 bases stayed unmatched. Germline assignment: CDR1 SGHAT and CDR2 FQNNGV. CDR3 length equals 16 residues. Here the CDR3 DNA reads TGTGCCAGCAGACAAGCAGAGGGGACGGGACAGACTGAGCAGTTCTTC. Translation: CASRQAEGTGQTEQFF.